This TCR beta chain was identified in a study of graft-versus-host responses after intestinal transplantation. Concerning this clone: Its antigen is not identified.

This table comes from immunoSEQ multiplex PCR, and its TCRdb copy is limited to in-frame clones, with some not included. The sample lists 130,000 to 150,000 clones; over 90% were seen once. Germline lookup yields CDR1 MDHEN and CDR2 SYDVKM. Trimming took 2 bases from V and 10 from J; bases not matched to a gene: 4. The CDR3 sequence is 13 residues long. The sequences come from unstimulated CD4+ T cells sorted from spleen or lymph node cells, collected before intestinal transplant. The chain uses TRBV28 and TRBJ2-1; 8 bases map to TRBD1. The receptor's source is a human donor who received an intestinal transplant. The CDR3 sequence is CASSLVWDREQFF. DNA of the CDR3: TGTGCCAGCAGTTTAGTATGGGACAGGGAGCAGTTCTTC.